One sample yielded the 24 T cell receptor beta chains listed below, sequenced in a study of metastatic and nonmetastatic thyroid tumors. All patients reached thyroid surgery having received no treatment beforehand. TCRdb used MiXCR to call clones anew from the PCR reads. The repertoire holds 14,000 or so clones, with about 25% as singletons. Material for sequencing was tumor tissue. The receptors were gathered from a female donor with papillary thyroid cancer or a benign thyroid nodule (not recorded which). Some clones in this sample may be carry-over from other donors' samples.

This clone was recorded many times. The chain recombines TRBV10-3 with TRBJ2-1; 9 positions match TRBD1. V lost 7 bases, J lost 6 bases, and 10 bases stayed unmatched. The CDR3 has 15 amino acids. Germline V gene sequence: CDR1 ENHRY, CDR2 SYGVKD. The CDR3 DNA is TGTGCCATCAATAAACCGGGACAGGGTATCAATGAGCAGTTCTTC. It encodes CAINKPGQGINEQFF.

This clone is medium-sized in the sample. This rearrangement joins TRBV5-1 to TRBJ2-7, with D unclear. Trimming stripped 0 bases from V and 3 bases from J, with 7 bases between. CDR3 size: 13 residues. Germline assignment: CDR1 SGHRS and CDR2 YFSETQ. The DNA of the CDR3 is TGCGCCAGCAGCTTGGGTCTAGACTACGAGCAGTACTTC. Protein product: CASSLGLDYEQYF.

By frequency in the sample, this clone is medium-sized. The chain links TRBV10-1 to TRBJ2-7; D unclear. This CDR3 spans 16 amino acids. Germline V gene data show CDR1 as WNHNN and CDR2 as SYGVQD (reference sequence). Trimming removed 2 bases from V and 6 bases from J, with 20 bases in between. The CDR3 DNA sequence: TGCGCCAGCAGTGAGAGACGAGCAACCCAGGTTTCCGAGCAGTACTTC. Its protein is CASSERRATQVSEQYF.

The CDR3 region has the DNA TGTGCCAGCAGTTACTCGCAGCGGGGGGGCCATATTGAGCAGTTCTTC. Translated, it gives CASSYSQRGGHIEQFF. The chain joins TRBV6-6 to TRBJ2-1, with TRBD2 matching over 10 bases. Germline V CDR1 and CDR2: MNHNY, SVGAGI (reference sequence). Unmatched junction bases numbered 8, after V lost 0 bases and J lost 9 bases. CDR3 length: 16 amino acids.

This clone was observed a handful of times. This chain connects TRBV12-3 or TRBV12-4 to TRBJ2-7; the D is unclear. Trimming shortened V by 3 bases and J by 7 bases, and 13 bases separated the two germline ends. The length of the CDR3 is 13 residues. The CDR3 coding sequence is TGTGCCAGCAGTTTGGGCGCCGCGATGGAGCAGTACTTC. Amino acid sequence: CASSLGAAMEQYF.

The chain combines TRBV5-1 with TRBJ1-2, with TRBD1 matching over 7 bases. Germline V lookup: CDR1 SGHRS, CDR2 YFSETQ. The CDR3 extends over 15 amino acids. V lost 3 bases to trimming and J lost 5 bases; unmatched junction nucleotides: 10. For the CDR3, the DNA is TGCGCCAGCAGCTCGGGAAGCGGGACAGATTATGGCTACACCTTC. Encoded protein: CASSSGSGTDYGYTF.

This clone was seen repeatedly, ten times or more. A much bigger clone sits one base away, suggesting this may be a read error. This chain uses TRBV27 with TRBJ1-6; D call uncertain. Trimming stripped 3 bases from V and 6 bases from J, with 15 bases between. Germline values: CDR1 MNHEY, CDR2 SMNVEV (reference sequence). The CDR3 runs to 16 residues. The CDR3 bases are TGTGCCAGCAGTTTCTGTGGCAGGAGGGCTAATTCACCCCTCCACTTT. It yields the protein CASSFCGRRANSPLHF.

This clone was observed at least ten times. V is TRBV7-8 and J is TRBJ2-1; 9 nucleotides align to TRBD2. The V and J ends lost 0 bases and 1 base, in that order; junction bases with no gene match: 4. Germline V gene sequence: CDR1 SGHVS, CDR2 FQNEAQ. This CDR3 is 17 amino acids long. The CDR3 sequence: CASSLALGLASYNEQFF. The CDR3 DNA is TGTGCCAGCAGCTTAGCGTTGGGACTAGCATCCTACAATGAGCAGTTCTTC.

Many counts were recorded for this clone. The chain uses TRBV2 and TRBJ1-1; 7 bases are a match to TRBD1. CDR3 length equals 13 residues. Germline-derived CDR1 and CDR2 are SNHLY and FYNNEI. Unmatched junction bases numbered 6, after V lost 10 bases and J lost 1 base. CDR3: CATGTVANTEAFF. CDR3 sequence (DNA): TGTGCCACGGGGACAGTCGCGAACACTGAAGCTTTCTTT.

This clone was recorded many times. J is TRBJ2-7 and V is TRBV10-3; 8 nucleotides line up with TRBD1. Germline CDR1 is ENHRY and CDR2 is SYGVKD. This CDR3 is built from 15 residues. J was trimmed by 3 bases and V by 7 bases; bases with no gene match: 11. This CDR3 is CAITDRGMGNYEQYF. DNA for the CDR3: TGTGCCATCACTGACAGGGGAATGGGAAACTACGAGCAGTACTTC.

This clone was observed many times. The V gene is TRBV9, the J gene TRBJ2-3; D is perhaps TRBD1 (6 bases). Trimming stripped 4 bases from V and 0 bases from J, with 12 bases between. The CDR3 contains 15 residues. In germline, CDR1 is SGDLS, CDR2 YYNGEE. This CDR3 reads CASSSDRTSTDTQYF. In nucleotides, the CDR3 is TGTGCCAGCAGCTCGGACAGAACTAGCACAGATACGCAGTATTTT.

This clone was observed at least ten times. The V gene is TRBV20-1, the J gene TRBJ2-5, with 11 bases identical to TRBD2. With 5 bases clipped from V and 5 bases from J, the junction kept 13 bases outside the gene matches. The CDR3 is 16 residues long. The V gene's germline CDR1 is DFQATT and CDR2 SNEGSKA (reference sequence). This chain's CDR3 is CSAFGTSGLGTETQYF. The CDR3 DNA follows: TGCAGTGCTTTCGGGACTAGCGGATTGGGAACGGAGACCCAGTACTTC.

This clone occurred a few times. The J gene is TRBJ1-4, the V gene TRBV28, with 7 bases identical to TRBD1. The CDR3 totals 15 residues. Germline values: CDR1 MDHEN, CDR2 SYDVKM. J gave up 7 bases and V 5 bases, and 10 bases lay outside the gene matches. The CDR3 sequence: CASSRRTGVIEKLFF. In DNA form, the CDR3 reads TGTGCCAGCAGTAGACGTACAGGGGTAATTGAAAAACTGTTTTTT.

The chain joins TRBV9 to TRBJ2-1; tentatively, D is TRBD1 (6 bases). Germline V gene lookup returns CDR1 SGDLS and CDR2 YYNGEE. CDR3 length: 15 residues. Trimming removed 4 bases at V and 2 bases at J, with 13 bases between. Here the CDR3 DNA reads TGTGCCAGCAGCCCCGAGGGGGAAACCTACAATGAGCAGTTCTTC. It encodes CASSPEGETYNEQFF.

About this clone itself: The junction shows a germline mismatch at one end, possibly a read error. V and J are TRBV5-1 and TRBJ2-1; D unclear. The CDR3 totals 15 residues. CDR1 and CDR2 (germline): SGHRS, YFSETQ. CDR3 nucleotide sequence: TGCTCCAGCAGCTTGGCCGGCGGTACGGGCAATGAGCAGTTCTTC. Its translation: CSSSLAGGTGNEQFF.

This clone was picked up a small number of times. The J gene is TRBJ2-7, the V gene TRBV6-1, with D maybe TRBD1 (5 bases). The CDR3 is 15 amino acids. CDR1 is MNHNS and CDR2 is SASEGT in the germline V gene. V was shortened by 0 bases and J by 0 bases, with 9 bases between the two germline ends. The DNA for the CDR3 is TGTGCCAGCAGTGAAGCGCAAGGGGACTCCTACGAGCAGTACTTC. Its translation is CASSEAQGDSYEQYF.

This clone was seen more than once but under ten times. J is TRBJ2-7 and V is TRBV19; 9 bases match TRBD1. J lost 5 bases, V lost 5 bases, and 10 bases had no gene match. The CDR3 runs to 15 residues. Germline V gene lookup returns CDR1 LNHDA and CDR2 SQIVND (reference sequence). The CDR3: CASSVTGTGLDEQYF. The DNA for the CDR3 is TGTGCCAGTAGTGTCACCGGGACAGGGCTGGACGAGCAGTACTTC. Complete variable domain (other parts from reference TRBV19 and TRBJ2-7): DGGITQSPKYLFRKEGQNVTLSCEQNLNHDAMYWYRQDPGQGLRLIYYSQIVNDFQKGDIAEGYSVSREKKESFPLTVTSAQKNPTAFYLCASSVTGTGLDEQYFGPGTRLTVT.

This clone was found a few times. This chain connects TRBV6-1 to TRBJ1-5; TRBD1 is a possible D gene (5 bases). Trimming took off 5 bases at V and 6 bases at J, with 14 bases between the two ends. CDR1 is MNHNS and CDR2 is SASEGT in the germline V gene. The length of the CDR3 is 14 residues. The CDR3, as DNA: TGTGCCAGCAGTAGAAGCAGGGCGGGTCAGCCCCAGCATTTT. Residues: CASSRSRAGQPQHF.

The chain is built from TRBV3-1 and TRBJ2-5; 9 nucleotides align to TRBD2. Germline CDR1 is LGHDT and CDR2 is YNNKEL (reference sequence). The CDR3 sequence is 17 residues long. The ends lost 0 bases at V and 4 bases at J; junction bases unmatched: 9. The chain's CDR3 is CASSQERIAGVGETQYF. The CDR3 region has the DNA TGTGCCAGCAGCCAAGAGAGAATAGCGGGAGTCGGAGAGACCCAGTACTTC.

Within the sample, this clone is medium-sized (0.01 to 0.1%). This sequence joins TRBV20-1 and TRBJ1-2, with a weak D call TRBD1 (5 bases). Trimming stripped 0 bases from V and 8 bases from J, with 13 bases between. Germline V lookup: CDR1 DFQATT, CDR2 SNEGSKA (reference sequence). The CDR3 totals 13 residues. The DNA for the CDR3 is TGCAGTGCTAGAGACTTCAGGGATAGGGGCTACACCTTC. This sequence encodes CSARDFRDRGYTF.

This clone was detected ten times or more. The chain joins TRBV18 to TRBJ2-2; 8 positions match TRBD1. The germline V gene has CDR1 KGHSH and CDR2 LQKENI. With 1 base clipped from V and 13 bases from J, the junction kept 5 bases outside the gene matches. This CDR3 is 13 amino acids long. The CDR3 reads CASSPRGQGSLFF. The CDR3 nucleotides are TGTGCCAGCTCACCACGAGGACAGGGATCGCTGTTTTTT.

In regard to this clone: Its ends do not fully match the called genes, so a read error is possible. The chain is built from TRBV28 and TRBJ2-1; D remains unclear. The CDR3 is 16 amino acids. CDR1 and CDR2 (germline): MDHEN, SYDVKM. The CDR3 sequence: CASSFGGSVPYNEQLF. DNA for the CDR3: TGTGCCAGCAGTTTCGGTGGGTCCGTCCCCTACAATGAGCAGCTCTTC. The full variable domain, in which reference TRBV28 and TRBJ2-1 provide the parts outside the CDR3, is DVKVTQSSRYLVKRTGEKVFLECVQDMDHENMFWYRQDPGLGLRLIYFSYDVKMKEKGDIPEGYSVSREKKERFSLILESASTNQTSMYLCASSFGGSVPYNEQLFGPGTRLTVL.

This clone turned up a few times. The chain uses TRBV28 and TRBJ2-3; tentative D call: TRBD2 (6 bases). Germline CDR1 reads MDHEN; CDR2 reads SYDVKM. The germline V and J ends were trimmed by 6 bases and 8 bases, with 18 bases remaining between them. The CDR3 totals 14 residues. The CDR3 loop reads CASSLKQFGSTQYF. The CDR3 DNA reads as TGTGCCAGCAGCTTAAAACAGTTCGGGAGTACGCAGTATTTT.

On this clone itself: At one boundary the junction diverges from the germline segment, which might be a read error. The chain uses TRBV20-1 and TRBJ1-5, with 7 bases identical to TRBD1. The germline gives CDR1 DFQATT, CDR2 SNEGSKA (reference sequence). The CDR3 totals 14 residues. Here the CDR3 DNA reads TGCAGTGCTAGGCTCAGGGGGATCAATCATCCCCAGCATTTT. It specifies CSARLRGINHPQHF.